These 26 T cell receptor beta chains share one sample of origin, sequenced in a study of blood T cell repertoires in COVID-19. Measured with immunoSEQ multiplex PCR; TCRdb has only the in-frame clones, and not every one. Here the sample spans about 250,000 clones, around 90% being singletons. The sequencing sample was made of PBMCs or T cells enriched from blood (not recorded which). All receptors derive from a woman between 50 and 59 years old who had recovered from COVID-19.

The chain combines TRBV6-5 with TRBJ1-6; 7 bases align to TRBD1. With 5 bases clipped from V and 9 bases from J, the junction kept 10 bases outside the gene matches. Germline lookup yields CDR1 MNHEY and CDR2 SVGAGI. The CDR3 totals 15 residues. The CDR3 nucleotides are TGTGCCAGCAGTATAGGAGGGGGCTTGAGTTCACCCCTCCACTTT. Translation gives CASSIGGGLSSPLHF.

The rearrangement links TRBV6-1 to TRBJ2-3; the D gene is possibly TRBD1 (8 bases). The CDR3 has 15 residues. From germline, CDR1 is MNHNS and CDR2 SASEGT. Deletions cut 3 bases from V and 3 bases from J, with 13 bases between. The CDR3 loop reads CASSDRGRGTDTQYF. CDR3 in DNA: TGTGCCAGCAGTGACAGGGGGCGGGGGACAGATACGCAGTATTTT.

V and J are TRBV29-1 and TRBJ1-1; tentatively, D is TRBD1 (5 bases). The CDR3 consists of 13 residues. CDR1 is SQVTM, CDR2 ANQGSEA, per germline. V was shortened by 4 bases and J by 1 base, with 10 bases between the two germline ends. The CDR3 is CSVAGLENTEAFF. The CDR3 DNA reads TGCAGCGTTGCGGGACTGGAGAACACTGAAGCTTTCTTT.

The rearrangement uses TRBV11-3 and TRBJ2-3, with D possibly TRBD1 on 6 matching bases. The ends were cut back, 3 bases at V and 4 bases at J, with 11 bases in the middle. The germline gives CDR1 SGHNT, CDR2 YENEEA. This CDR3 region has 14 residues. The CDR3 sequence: CASSLTGTPDTQYF. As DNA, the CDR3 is TGTGCCAGCAGCTTGACCGGGACACCAGATACGCAGTATTTT.

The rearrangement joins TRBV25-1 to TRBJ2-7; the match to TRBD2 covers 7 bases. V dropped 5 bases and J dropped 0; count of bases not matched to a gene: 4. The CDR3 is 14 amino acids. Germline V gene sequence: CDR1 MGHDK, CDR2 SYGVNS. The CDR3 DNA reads TGTGCCAGCAGTAACGGGGGGTCCTCCTACGAGCAGTACTTC. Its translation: CASSNGGSSYEQYF.

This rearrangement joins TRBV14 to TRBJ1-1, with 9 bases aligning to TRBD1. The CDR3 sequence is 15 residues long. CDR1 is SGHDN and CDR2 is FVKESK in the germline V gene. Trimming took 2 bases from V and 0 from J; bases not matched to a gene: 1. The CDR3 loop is CASSQHRGLNTEAFF. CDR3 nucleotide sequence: TGTGCCAGCAGCCAACACAGGGGGCTGAACACTGAAGCTTTCTTT. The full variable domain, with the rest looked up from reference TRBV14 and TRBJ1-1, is EAGVTQFPSHSVIEKGQTVTLRCDPISGHDNLYWYRRVMGKEIKFLLHFVKESKQDESGMPNNRFLAERTGGTYSTLKVQPAELEDSGVYFCASSQHRGLNTEAFFGQGTRLTVV.

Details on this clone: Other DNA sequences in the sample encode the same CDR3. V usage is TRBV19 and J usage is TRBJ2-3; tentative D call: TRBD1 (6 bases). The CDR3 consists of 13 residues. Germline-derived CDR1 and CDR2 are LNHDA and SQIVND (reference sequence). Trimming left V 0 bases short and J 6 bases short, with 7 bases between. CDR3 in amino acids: CASSIDRGDTQYF. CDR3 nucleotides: TGTGCCAGTAGTATAGATAGGGGGGATACGCAGTATTTT.

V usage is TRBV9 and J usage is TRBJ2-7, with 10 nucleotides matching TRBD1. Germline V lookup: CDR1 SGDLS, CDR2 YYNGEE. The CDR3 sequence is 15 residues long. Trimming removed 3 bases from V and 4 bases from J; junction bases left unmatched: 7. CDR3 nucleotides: TGTGCCAGCAGCGAGCGATGGGACAGGGGTTACGAGCAGTACTTC. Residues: CASSERWDRGYEQYF.

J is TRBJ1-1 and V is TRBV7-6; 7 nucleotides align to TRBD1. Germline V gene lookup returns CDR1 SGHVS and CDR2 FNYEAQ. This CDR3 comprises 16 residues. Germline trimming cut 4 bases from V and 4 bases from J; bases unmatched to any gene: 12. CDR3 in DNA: TGTGCCAGCAGCTCAAAGACAGGGTTAGTGAGCACTGAAGCTTTCTTT. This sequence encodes CASSSKTGLVSTEAFF.

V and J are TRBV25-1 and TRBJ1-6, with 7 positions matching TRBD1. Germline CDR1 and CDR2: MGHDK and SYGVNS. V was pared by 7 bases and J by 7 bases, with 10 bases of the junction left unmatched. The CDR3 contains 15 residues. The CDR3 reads CASTTGVVWNSPLHF. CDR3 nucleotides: TGTGCCAGCACAACAGGGGTCGTGTGGAATTCACCCCTCCACTTT.

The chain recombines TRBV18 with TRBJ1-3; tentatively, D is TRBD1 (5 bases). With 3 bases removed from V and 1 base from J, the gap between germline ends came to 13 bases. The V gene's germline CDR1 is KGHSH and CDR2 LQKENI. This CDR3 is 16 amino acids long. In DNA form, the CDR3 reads TGTGCCAGCTCACCTGACTCCGGGACTTCTGGAAACACCATATATTTT. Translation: CASSPDSGTSGNTIYF.

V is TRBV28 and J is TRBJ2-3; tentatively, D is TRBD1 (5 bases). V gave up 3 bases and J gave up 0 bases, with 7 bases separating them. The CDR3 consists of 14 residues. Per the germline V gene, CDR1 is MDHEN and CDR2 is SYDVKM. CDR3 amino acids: CASSLAGSTDTQYF. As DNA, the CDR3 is TGTGCCAGCAGTTTGGCAGGGAGCACAGATACGCAGTATTTT.

The CDR3 protein is CAWIRQLNTEAFF. CDR3 nucleotides: TGTGCCTGGATTAGACAGCTGAACACTGAAGCTTTCTTT. The genes are TRBV30 and TRBJ1-1, with D maybe TRBD1 (5 bases). Trimming removed 4 bases from V and 0 bases from J, with 9 bases in between. The CDR3 extends over 13 amino acids. CDR1 and CDR2 from the germline V gene are GTSNPN and SVGIG (reference sequence).

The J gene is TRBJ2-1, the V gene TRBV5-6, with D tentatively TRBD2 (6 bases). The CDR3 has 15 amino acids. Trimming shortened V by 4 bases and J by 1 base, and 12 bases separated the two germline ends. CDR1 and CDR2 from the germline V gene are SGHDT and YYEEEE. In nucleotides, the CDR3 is TGTGCCAGCAGCACCGGAGGGCTGTCCTACAATGAGCAGTTCTTC. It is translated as CASSTGGLSYNEQFF.

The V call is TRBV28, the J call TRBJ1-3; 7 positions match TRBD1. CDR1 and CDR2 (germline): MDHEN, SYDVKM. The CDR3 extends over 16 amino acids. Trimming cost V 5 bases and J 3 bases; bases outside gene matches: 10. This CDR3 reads CASSPQIGGDGNTIYF. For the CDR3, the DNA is TGTGCCAGCAGTCCCCAGATAGGGGGCGATGGAAACACCATATATTTT.

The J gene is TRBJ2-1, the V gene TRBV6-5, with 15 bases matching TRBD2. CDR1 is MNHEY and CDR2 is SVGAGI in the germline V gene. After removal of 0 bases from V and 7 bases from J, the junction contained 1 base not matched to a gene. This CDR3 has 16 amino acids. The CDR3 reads CASSYSGTSGRNEQFF. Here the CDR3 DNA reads TGTGCCAGCAGTTACTCGGGGACTAGCGGGAGGAATGAGCAGTTCTTC.

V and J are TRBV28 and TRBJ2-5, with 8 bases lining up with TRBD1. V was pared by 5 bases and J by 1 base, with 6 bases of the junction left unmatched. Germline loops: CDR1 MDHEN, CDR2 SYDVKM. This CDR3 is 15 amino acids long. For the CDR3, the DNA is TGTGCCAGCAGTCCGATGGGACAGGCCCAAGAGACCCAGTACTTC. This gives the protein CASSPMGQAQETQYF.

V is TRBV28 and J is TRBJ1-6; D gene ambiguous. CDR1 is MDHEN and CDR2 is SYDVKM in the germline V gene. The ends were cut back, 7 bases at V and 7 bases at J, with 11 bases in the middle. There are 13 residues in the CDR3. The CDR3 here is CASTSVPNSPLHF. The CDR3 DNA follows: TGTGCCAGCACCTCGGTCCCAAATTCACCCCTCCACTTT.

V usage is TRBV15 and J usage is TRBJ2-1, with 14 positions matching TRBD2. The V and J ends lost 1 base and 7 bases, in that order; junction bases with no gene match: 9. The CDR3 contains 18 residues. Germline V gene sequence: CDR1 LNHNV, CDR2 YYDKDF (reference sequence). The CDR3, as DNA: TGTGCCACCAGCAGAGGACTAGCGGGAGGGCCGGATCATAATGAGCAGTTCTTC. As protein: CATSRGLAGGPDHNEQFF.

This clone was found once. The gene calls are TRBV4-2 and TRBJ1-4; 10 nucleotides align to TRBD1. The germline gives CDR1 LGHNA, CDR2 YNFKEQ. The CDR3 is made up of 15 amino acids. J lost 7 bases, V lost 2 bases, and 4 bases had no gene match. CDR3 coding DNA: TGTGCCAGCAGCCAACGACAGGGGGCTCGTGAAAAACTGTTTTTT. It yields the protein CASSQRQGAREKLFF.

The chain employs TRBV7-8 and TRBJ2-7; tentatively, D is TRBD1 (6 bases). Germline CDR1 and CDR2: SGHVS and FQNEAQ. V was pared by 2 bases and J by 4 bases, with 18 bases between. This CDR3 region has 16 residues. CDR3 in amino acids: CASSLQNKGVSYEQYF. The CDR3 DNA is TGTGCCAGCAGCTTACAGAACAAGGGGGTTTCGTACGAGCAGTACTTC.

The CDR3 DNA reads TGTGCCAGCAGCCAAGGACCACAGAGCTCTGGAAACACCATATATTTT. Translated: CASSQGPQSSGNTIYF. This chain uses TRBV3-1 (or the pseudogene TRBV3-2) with TRBJ1-3; D not certain. The CDR3 runs 16 residues. CDR1 and CDR2 from the germline V gene are LGHDT and YNNKEL (reference sequence). The ends were cut back, 1 base at V and 0 bases at J, with 10 bases in the middle.

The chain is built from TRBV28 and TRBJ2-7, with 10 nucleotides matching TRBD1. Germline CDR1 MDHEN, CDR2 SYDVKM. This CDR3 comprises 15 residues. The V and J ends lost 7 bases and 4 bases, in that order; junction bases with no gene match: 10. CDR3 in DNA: TGTGCCAGCACCCCTTGGACAGGGGGATTATACGAGCAGTACTTC. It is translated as CASTPWTGGLYEQYF.

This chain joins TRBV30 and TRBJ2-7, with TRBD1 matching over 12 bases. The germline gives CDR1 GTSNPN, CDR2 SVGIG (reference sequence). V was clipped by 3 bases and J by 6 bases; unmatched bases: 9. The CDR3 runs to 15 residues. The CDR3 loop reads CAWRTPGTGGAEQYF. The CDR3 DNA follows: TGTGCCTGGAGGACCCCCGGGACAGGGGGCGCCGAGCAGTACTTC.

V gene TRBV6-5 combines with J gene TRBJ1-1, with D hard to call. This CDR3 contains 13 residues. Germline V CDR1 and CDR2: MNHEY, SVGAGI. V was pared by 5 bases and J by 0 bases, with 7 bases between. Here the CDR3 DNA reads TGTGCCAGCAGTAATTCAGTGAACACTGAAGCTTTCTTT. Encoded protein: CASSNSVNTEAFF.

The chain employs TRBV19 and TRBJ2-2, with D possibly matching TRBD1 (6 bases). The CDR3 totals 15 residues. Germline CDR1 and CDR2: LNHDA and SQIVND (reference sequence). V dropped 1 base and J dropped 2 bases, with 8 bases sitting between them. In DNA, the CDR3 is TGTGCCAGTAGTATAGGACAGGTAAACACCGGGGAGCTGTTTTTT. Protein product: CASSIGQVNTGELFF.